This passage covers 24 T cell receptor beta chains from one sample sequenced in a study of cytomegalovirus exposure and HLA in healthy donors. PCR used 60 Vbeta primers and 13 Jbeta primers. TCRdb's table, derived via immunoSEQ multiplex PCR, lists solely in-frame clones and lacks some. Here the sample spans around 180,000 clones, roughly four fifths being singletons. The specimen sequenced was PBMCs. These receptors came from a woman in her fifties or sixties in good health and CMV-seronegative.

The chain is built from TRBV6-5 and TRBJ1-2, with D possibly matching TRBD1 (5 bases). CDR1 MNHEY and CDR2 SVGAGI come from the germline V gene. Deletions cut 0 bases from V and 2 bases from J, with 13 bases between. The CDR3 loop spans 16 amino acids. In DNA, the CDR3 is TGTGCCAGCAGTTACTCTGGACACCCTTTCAACTATGGCTACACCTTC. Translation: CASSYSGHPFNYGYTF.

V is TRBV2 and J is TRBJ1-6; tentatively, D is TRBD1 (6 bases). The germline V gene has CDR1 SNHLY and CDR2 FYNNEI. The CDR3 length is 15 residues. Trimming left V 4 bases short and J 9 bases short, with 16 bases between. The DNA of the CDR3 is TGTGCCAGCAGTGTGGGAAGAACAGGGTCTTCACCCCTCCACTTT. It is translated as CASSVGRTGSSPLHF.

V gene TRBV2 combines with J gene TRBJ1-1; 9 bases align to TRBD1. Germline CDR1 and CDR2: SNHLY and FYNNEI. This CDR3 spans 14 amino acids. V lost 4 bases, J lost 5 bases, and 5 bases stayed unmatched. The CDR3 coding sequence is TGTGCCAGCAGTGTGAACAGGGGGCGGACTGAAGCTTTCTTT. Amino acids: CASSVNRGRTEAFF.

The rearrangement links TRBV9 to TRBJ2-3; 10 nucleotides agree with TRBD2. Looked up from germline, CDR1 is SGDLS and CDR2 is YYNGEE. The CDR3 is 17 amino acids. With 5 bases clipped from V and 2 bases from J, the junction kept 11 bases outside the gene matches. CDR3 in amino acids: CASSSYSGTSVTDTQYF. CDR3 nucleotide sequence: TGTGCCAGCAGTTCTTACTCCGGGACTAGCGTCACAGATACGCAGTATTTT.

This CDR3 is CASSLGQGYGYTF. CDR3 in DNA: TGCGCCAGCAGCCTCGGACAGGGCTATGGCTACACCTTC. The chain joins TRBV4-3 to TRBJ1-2; 8 nucleotides agree with TRBD1. Germline V gene lookup returns CDR1 LGHNA and CDR2 YSLEER. After removal of 4 bases from V and 4 bases from J, the junction contained 2 bases not matched to a gene. The CDR3 sequence is 13 residues long.

J is TRBJ1-2 and V is TRBV5-1, with 11 bases fitting TRBD1. The CDR3 loop spans 13 amino acids. The trim removed 4 bases at V and 8 bases at J, leaving 4 bases unmatched. Germline V gene sequence: CDR1 SGHRS, CDR2 YFSETQ. Here the CDR3 reads CASSMDRGQGYTF. In DNA, the CDR3 is TGCGCCAGCAGCATGGACAGGGGGCAAGGCTACACCTTC.

The chain is built from TRBV30 and TRBJ2-5; tentative D call: TRBD1 (5 bases). This CDR3 has 12 amino acids. Trimming removed 2 bases at V and 4 bases at J, with 8 bases between. Per germline, CDR1 GTSNPN and CDR2 SVGIG (reference sequence). The CDR3 reads CAWSPGRETQYF. CDR3 coding DNA: TGTGCCTGGAGTCCAGGGCGAGAGACCCAGTACTTC.

The chain links TRBV5-4 to TRBJ2-7; 7 bases agree with TRBD1. The CDR3 totals 14 residues. Germline loops: CDR1 SGHNT, CDR2 YYREEE (reference sequence). V was clipped by 4 bases and J by 7 bases; unmatched bases: 11. CDR3 residues: CASSPTDRVDEQYF. CDR3 nucleotides: TGTGCCAGCAGCCCCACCGACAGGGTCGATGAGCAGTACTTC.

This clone was picked up one time. The chain has TRBV28 and TRBJ2-1; 8 bases align to TRBD1. The CDR3 has 16 amino acids. From germline, CDR1 is MDHEN and CDR2 SYDVKM. V lost 6 bases and J lost 3; bases outside the gene matches: 10. The CDR3 nucleotides are TGTGCCAGCAGGCAGAATGGGACAGGAAACTACAATGAGCAGTTCTTC. It specifies CASRQNGTGNYNEQFF. Drawing the rest from reference TRBV28 and TRBJ2-1, the complete variable domain is DVKVTQSSRYLVKRTGEKVFLECVQDMDHENMFWYRQDPGLGLRLIYFSYDVKMKEKGDIPEGYSVSREKKERFSLILESASTNQTSMYLCASRQNGTGNYNEQFFGPGTRLTVL.

CDR3 DNA sequence: TGTGCCAGTACCGAAGGGGGCTATCAGCCCCAGCATTTT. Translation gives CASTEGGYQPQHF. The chain employs TRBV19 and TRBJ1-5; 7 bases are a match to TRBD1. This CDR3 spans 13 amino acids. Germline V lookup: CDR1 LNHDA, CDR2 SQIVND (reference sequence). The ends lost 7 bases at V and 5 bases at J; junction bases unmatched: 5.

The V gene is TRBV7-9, the J gene TRBJ2-4; TRBD2 might be the D (5 bases). V was shortened by 1 base and J by 4 bases, with 8 bases between the two germline ends. The germline V gene encodes CDR1 SEHNR and CDR2 FQNEAQ (reference sequence). The CDR3 totals 14 residues. CDR3 residues: CASSLVPGKNIQYF. CDR3 in DNA: TGTGCCAGCAGCTTAGTGCCGGGAAAAAACATTCAGTACTTC.

V usage is TRBV9 and J usage is TRBJ2-7; D is unresolved. V gave up 0 bases and J gave up 6 bases, with 13 bases separating them. CDR1 is SGDLS and CDR2 is YYNGEE in the germline V gene. This CDR3 spans 14 amino acids. The CDR3 loop is CASSVDPHTFEQYF. The DNA for the CDR3 is TGTGCCAGCAGCGTAGACCCCCACACGTTCGAGCAGTACTTC. The whole variable domain, remainder taken from reference TRBV9 and TRBJ2-7, is DSGVTQTPKHLITATGQRVTLRCSPRSGDLSVYWYQQSLDQGLQFLIQYYNGEERAKGNILERFSAQQFPDLHSELNLSSLELGDSALYFCASSVDPHTFEQYFGPGTRLTVT.

The chain couples TRBV7-8 to TRBJ1-1; D not certain. The germline CDR1 and CDR2 sequences are SGHVS and FQNEAQ. The length of the CDR3 is 13 residues. The V end was cut by 2 bases, the J end by 11 bases, with 15 bases between. The CDR3 region has the DNA TGTGCCAGCAGCTTATACAGCACCCTTTTGGCTTTCTTT. This translates into CASSLYSTLLAFF.

The CDR3 region is CASSLGHLAAQETQYF. The CDR3 DNA is TGTGCCAGCAGCTTGGGTCATTTAGCGGCCCAAGAGACCCAGTACTTC. The chain employs TRBV5-8 and TRBJ2-5; weak D call: TRBD2 (6 bases). V dropped 0 bases and J dropped 1 base, with 13 bases sitting between them. CDR3 length equals 16 residues. From germline, CDR1 is SGHTS and CDR2 YDEGEE.

This clone was observed once. The chain uses TRBV7-2 and TRBJ1-1; possible D gene TRBD1, 5 bases. Germline assignment: CDR1 SGHTA and CDR2 FQGNSA. This CDR3 region has 14 residues. Trimming left V 3 bases short and J 1 base short, with 9 bases between. CDR3 sequence (DNA): TGTGCCAGCAGCTTTGGACACCAGAACACTGAAGCTTTCTTT. Translating it yields CASSFGHQNTEAFF.

The chain combines TRBV14 with TRBJ2-3; TRBD2 is a possible D gene (5 bases). V dropped 1 base and J dropped 8 bases, with 10 bases sitting between them. The CDR3 sequence is 13 residues long. CDR1 and CDR2 from the germline V gene are SGHDN and FVKESK. CDR3 sequence reads: CASSQGISGTQYF. CDR3 DNA sequence: TGTGCCAGCAGCCAAGGAATCAGCGGTACGCAGTATTTT.

V gene TRBV15 combines with J gene TRBJ2-3; no reliable D call. Germline V CDR1 and CDR2: LNHNV, YYDKDF (reference sequence). The CDR3 totals 13 residues. Trimming took off 6 bases at V and 5 bases at J, with 12 bases between the two ends. CDR3: CATRLDAVDTQYF. The CDR3 nucleotides read TGTGCCACCAGGCTAGACGCTGTAGATACGCAGTATTTT.

The chain uses TRBV13 and TRBJ1-1; weak D call: TRBD1 (6 bases). Germline values: CDR1 PRHDT, CDR2 FYEKMQ (reference sequence). There are 18 residues in the CDR3. V was shortened by 3 bases and J by 0 bases, with 20 bases between the two germline ends. CDR3 region: CASSFFLVGGGMNTEAFF. CDR3 DNA: TGTGCCAGCAGCTTCTTTCTAGTCGGGGGGGGCATGAACACTGAAGCTTTCTTT.

The chain employs TRBV5-1 and TRBJ2-7; D might be TRBD1 (6 bases). V dropped 0 bases and J dropped 3 bases, with 10 bases sitting between them. Germline assignment: CDR1 SGHRS and CDR2 YFSETQ. The CDR3 runs to 14 residues. Here the CDR3 reads CASSLARTDYEQYF. The CDR3 DNA follows: TGCGCCAGCAGCTTGGCCCGGACAGACTACGAGCAGTACTTC.

The chain uses TRBV10-3 and TRBJ2-2; 14 nucleotides align to TRBD2. The CDR3 totals 14 residues. Germline trimming cut 9 bases from V and 6 bases from J; bases unmatched to any gene: 3. The germline CDR1 and CDR2 sequences are ENHRY and SYGVKD. The CDR3 spells CAMGLAGVAGELFF. CDR3 DNA sequence: TGTGCCATGGGACTAGCGGGAGTTGCCGGGGAGCTGTTTTTT.

This clone was seen a handful of times. The chain joins TRBV7-2 to TRBJ2-3, with a weak D call TRBD2 (5 bases). From germline, CDR1 is SGHTA and CDR2 FQGNSA. The CDR3 extends over 14 amino acids. Trimming removed 1 base at V and 4 bases at J, with 9 bases between. CDR3 nucleotides: TGTGCCAGCAGCTTAGGGGGAGCGGCAGATACGCAGTATTTT. This codes for CASSLGGAADTQYF.

V gene TRBV28 combines with J gene TRBJ2-7; no definite D call. Trimming took off 6 bases at V and 4 bases at J, with 7 bases between the two ends. The CDR3 sequence is 11 residues long. The germline CDR1 and CDR2 sequences are MDHEN and SYDVKM. The CDR3 here is CASSPKYEQYF. As DNA, the CDR3 is TGTGCCAGCAGCCCAAAATACGAGCAGTACTTC.

The chain couples TRBV15 to TRBJ2-5; 9 positions agree with TRBD1. V lost 0 bases and J lost 2; bases outside the gene matches: 4. CDR1 and CDR2 from the germline V gene are LNHNV and YYDKDF (reference sequence). This CDR3 comprises 16 residues. For the CDR3, the DNA is TGTGCCACCAGCAGAGATTCGGGACAGGGACAAGAGACCCAGTACTTC. This codes for CATSRDSGQGQETQYF. Full variable domain (missing parts from reference TRBV15 and TRBJ2-5): DAMVIQNPRYQVTQFGKPVTLSCSQTLNHNVMYWYQQKSSQAPKLLFHYYDKDFNNEADTPDNFQSRRPNTSFCFLDIRSPGLGDTAMYLCATSRDSGQGQETQYFGPGTRLLVL.

The V call is TRBV30, the J call TRBJ1-1, with 9 bases fitting TRBD1. The CDR3 runs 13 residues. The germline CDR1 and CDR2 sequences are GTSNPN and SVGIG (reference sequence). Trimming cost V 3 bases and J 3 bases; bases outside gene matches: 2. DNA of the CDR3: TGTGCCTGGAGGGGACAGGGCTACACTGAAGCTTTCTTT. Protein product: CAWRGQGYTEAFF.